This T cell receptor beta chain was recovered during a study of shared clonotypes between healthy human individuals. The CDR3 has 15 amino acids. Germline V CDR1 and CDR2: SGHRS, YFSETQ. V was clipped by 0 bases and J by 4 bases, with 13 bases between them. Here immunoSEQ multiplex PCR was the method, and the copy in TCRdb shows in-frame clones only, minus some. The repertoire holds about 600,000 clones, with roughly 79% as singletons. The genes are TRBV5-1 and TRBJ1-1; TRBD1 is a possible D gene (6 bases). The sequence was obtained from a woman aged 40 to 50 in good health. Some clones in this sample may be carry-over from other donors' samples. The sample consisted of PBMCs. The CDR3 DNA is TGCGCCAGCAGCTTGGCAGCGGGGGCGGCCACTGAAGCTTTCTTT. Protein: CASSLAAGAATEAFF.